This T cell receptor beta chain emerged from a study of blood T cell repertoires in COVID-19. Background on the study: Collection of acute and convalescent COVID-19 samples took place in the United States, Italy and Spain.

In the original analysis: Amplifying reference gene primers gave estimates of nucleated cell counts. The table came from immunoSEQ multiplex PCR; TCRdb's copy has only in-frame clones and leaves some out. V, J and clone size were drawn from that table, and D and trimming were deduced from the DNA. The data hold 200,000 or so clones, with around three quarters observed a single time. The sample consisted of peripheral blood. The receptor's source is a woman between 70 and 85 years old with acute or convalescent COVID-19.

DNA for the CDR3: TGTGCCAGCAGTGCTACACAGGGGCACACCGGGGAGCTGTTTTTT. This gives the protein CASSATQGHTGELFF. The chain couples TRBV28 to TRBJ2-2, with TRBD1 matching 7 bases. V was pared by 5 bases and J by 3 bases, with 6 bases of the junction left unmatched. Germline V gives CDR1 MDHEN, CDR2 SYDVKM. The CDR3 sequence is 15 residues long.